This entry describes one T cell receptor (beta chain). Its antigen is as yet unknown. These data belong to a study of radiation and T cells in renal cell carcinoma. As for treatment: treatment-naive control, cytoreductive nephrectomy. The CDR3 consists of 14 residues. The germline V and J ends were trimmed by 4 bases and 4 bases, with 11 bases remaining between them. Per the germline V gene, CDR1 is SGDLS and CDR2 is YYNGEE. Study results and caveats: Sampling covered only roughly 0.91 g of each tumor. Irradiated tumors held more dominant CDR3 motifs than control tumors.

Method: immunoSEQ multiplex PCR; TCRdb's copy keeps in-frame clones and lacks some. The repertoire has some 5,000 clones, 68% of them found once; the top ten carry about 26%. The chain combines TRBV9 with TRBJ2-2, with D perhaps assigned TRBD1 or TRBD2 (7 bases each). The material was tumor tissue, obtained from a patient whose treatment was nephrectomy without radiotherapy. The clonotype originates from a human donor with renal cell carcinoma. CDR3 bases: TGTGCCAGCAGCCCAGGGGGGGTCACCGGGGAGCTGTTTTTT. This translates into CASSPGGVTGELFF.